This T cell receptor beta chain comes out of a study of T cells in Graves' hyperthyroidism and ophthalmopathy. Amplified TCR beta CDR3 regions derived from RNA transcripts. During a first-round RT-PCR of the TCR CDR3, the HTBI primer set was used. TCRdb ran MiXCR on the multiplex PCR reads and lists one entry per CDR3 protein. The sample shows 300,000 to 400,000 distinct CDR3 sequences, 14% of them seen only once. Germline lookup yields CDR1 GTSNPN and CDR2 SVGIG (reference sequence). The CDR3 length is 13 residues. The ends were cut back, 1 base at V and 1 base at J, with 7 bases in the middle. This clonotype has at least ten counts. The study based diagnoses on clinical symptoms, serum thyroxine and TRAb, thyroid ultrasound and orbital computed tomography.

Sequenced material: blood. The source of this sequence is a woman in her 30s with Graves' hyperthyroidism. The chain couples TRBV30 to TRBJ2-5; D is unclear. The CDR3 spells CAWSGALQETQYF. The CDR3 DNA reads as TGTGCCTGGAGTGGGGCACTCCAAGAGACCCAGTACTTC.